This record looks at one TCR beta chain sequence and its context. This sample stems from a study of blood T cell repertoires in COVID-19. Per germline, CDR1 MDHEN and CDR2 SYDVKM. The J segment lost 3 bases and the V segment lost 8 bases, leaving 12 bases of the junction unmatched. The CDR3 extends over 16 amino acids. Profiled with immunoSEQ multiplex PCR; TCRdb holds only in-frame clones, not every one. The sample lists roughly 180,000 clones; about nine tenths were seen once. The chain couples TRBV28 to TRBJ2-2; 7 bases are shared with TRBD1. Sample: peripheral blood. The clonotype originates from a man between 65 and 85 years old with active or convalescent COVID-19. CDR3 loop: CASYRVAGGHTGELFF. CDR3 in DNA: TGTGCCAGCTACCGAGTAGCAGGGGGTCACACCGGGGAGCTGTTTTTT.